What follows is one T cell receptor beta chain and its context. Antigen: not known. The data belong to a study of T cell repertoires in cytomegalovirus infection. Trimming removed 5 bases at V and 0 bases at J, with 8 bases between. The V gene's germline CDR1 is SGHNT and CDR2 YYREEE (reference sequence). The CDR3 covers 14 residues. TCRdb itself ran the reads through MiXCR, one entry per CDR3 protein. The sample records 200,000 or so distinct CDR3 sequences, roughly 34% being singletons. The sample in question was CD8+ T cells from cultured PBMCs, obtained from culture after CMV antigen stimulation. The TCR was taken from a human donor in good health (CMV status not recorded). Some clones in this sample may be carry-over from other donors' samples. The chain has TRBV5-4 and TRBJ2-2, with a weak D call TRBD2 (6 bases). This CDR3 reads CASRSGSNTGELFF. Here the CDR3 DNA reads TGTGCCAGCAGAAGCGGGTCGAACACCGGGGAGCTGTTTTTT.